The subject of this entry is one TCR beta chain. V gave up 5 bases and J gave up 4 bases, with 9 bases separating them. There are 11 residues in the CDR3. Per the germline V gene, CDR1 is SQVTM and CDR2 is ANQGSEA. The data are from a study of shared clonotypes between healthy human individuals. TCRdb keeps only in-frame clones here, not all; method: immunoSEQ multiplex PCR. The sample holds 1,400,000 or so clones, less than 99% seen once. Sequenced: naive CD4+ T cells sorted from blood. The subset here: CD45RA+ positively selected. The rearrangement joins TRBV29-1 to TRBJ2-7; D unclear. The TCR originated in a man younger than 40 in good health. In nucleotides, the CDR3 is TGCAGCGTTAATATCCTGTACGAGCAGTACTTC. Residues: CSVNILYEQYF.